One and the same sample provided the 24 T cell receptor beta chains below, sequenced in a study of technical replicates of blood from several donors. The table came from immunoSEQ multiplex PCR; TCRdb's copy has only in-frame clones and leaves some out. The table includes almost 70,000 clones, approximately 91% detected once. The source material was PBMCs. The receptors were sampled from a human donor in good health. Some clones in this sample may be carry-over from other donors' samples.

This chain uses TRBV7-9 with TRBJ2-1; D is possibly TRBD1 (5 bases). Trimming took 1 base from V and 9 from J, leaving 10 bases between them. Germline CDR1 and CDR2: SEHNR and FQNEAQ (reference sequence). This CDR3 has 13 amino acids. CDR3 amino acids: CASSLEDRGEQFF. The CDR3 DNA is TGTGCCAGCAGCTTAGAGGATAGGGGTGAGCAGTTCTTC.

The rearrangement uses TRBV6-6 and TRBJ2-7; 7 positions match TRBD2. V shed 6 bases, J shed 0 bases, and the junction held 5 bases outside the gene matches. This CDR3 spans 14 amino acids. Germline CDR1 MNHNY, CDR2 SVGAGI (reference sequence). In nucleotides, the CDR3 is TGTGCCAGCAGGCCCGGGGGGAGCTCCTACGAGCAGTACTTC. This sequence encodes CASRPGGSSYEQYF.

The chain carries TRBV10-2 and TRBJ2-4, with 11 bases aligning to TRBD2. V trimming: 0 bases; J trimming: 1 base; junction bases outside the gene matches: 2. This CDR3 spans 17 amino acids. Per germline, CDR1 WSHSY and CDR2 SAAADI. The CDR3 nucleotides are TGCGCCAGCAGTGAGTCCGCTAGCGGGGGGGCCAAAAACATTCAGTACTTC. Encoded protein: CASSESASGGAKNIQYF.

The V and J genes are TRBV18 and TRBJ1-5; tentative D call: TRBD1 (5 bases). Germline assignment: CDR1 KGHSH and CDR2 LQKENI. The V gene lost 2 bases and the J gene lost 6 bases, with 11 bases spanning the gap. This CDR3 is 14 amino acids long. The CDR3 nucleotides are TGTGCCAGCTCACCATCCCCGGGGGGTCAGCCCCAGCATTTT. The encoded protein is CASSPSPGGQPQHF.

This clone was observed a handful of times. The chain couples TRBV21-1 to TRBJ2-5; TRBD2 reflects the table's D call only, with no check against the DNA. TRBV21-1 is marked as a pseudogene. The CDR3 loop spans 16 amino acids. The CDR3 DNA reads TGTGCCAGCTTCCCCTGTGCGGGAGGTGTGGGGGAGACCCAGTACTTC. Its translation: CASFPCAGGVGETQYF.

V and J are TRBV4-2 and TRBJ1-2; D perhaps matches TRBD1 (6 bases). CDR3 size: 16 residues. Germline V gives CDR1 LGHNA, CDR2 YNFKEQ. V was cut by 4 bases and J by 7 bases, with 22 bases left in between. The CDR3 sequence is CASSRGGGGPESGYTF. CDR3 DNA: TGTGCCAGCAGCCGGGGTGGGGGCGGGCCGGAGAGTGGCTACACCTTC.

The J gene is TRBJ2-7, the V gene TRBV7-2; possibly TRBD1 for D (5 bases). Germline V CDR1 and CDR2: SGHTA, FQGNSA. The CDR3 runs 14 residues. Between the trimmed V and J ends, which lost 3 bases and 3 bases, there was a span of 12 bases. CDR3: CASSFRTTGYEQYF. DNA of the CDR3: TGTGCCAGCAGCTTTCGGACAACCGGCTACGAGCAGTACTTC.

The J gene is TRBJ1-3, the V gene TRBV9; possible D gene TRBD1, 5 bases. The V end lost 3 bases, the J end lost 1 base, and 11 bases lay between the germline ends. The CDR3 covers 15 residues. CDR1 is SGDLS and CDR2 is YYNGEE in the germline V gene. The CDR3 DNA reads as TGTGCCAGCAGCGCGACAGTACTATCTGGAAACACCATATATTTT. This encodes CASSATVLSGNTIYF. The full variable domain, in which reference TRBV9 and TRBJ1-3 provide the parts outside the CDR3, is DSGVTQTPKHLITATGQRVTLRCSPRSGDLSVYWYQQSLDQGLQFLIQYYNGEERAKGNILERFSAQQFPDLHSELNLSSLELGDSALYFCASSATVLSGNTIYFGEGSWLTVV.

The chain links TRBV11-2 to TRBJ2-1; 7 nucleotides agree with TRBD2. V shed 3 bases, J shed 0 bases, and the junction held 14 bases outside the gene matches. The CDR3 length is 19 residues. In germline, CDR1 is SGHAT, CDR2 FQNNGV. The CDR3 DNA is TGTGCCAGCAGCTTCGCCCGGGGGGATTGGGTTAGCTCCTACAATGAGCAGTTCTTC. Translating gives CASSFARGDWVSSYNEQFF.

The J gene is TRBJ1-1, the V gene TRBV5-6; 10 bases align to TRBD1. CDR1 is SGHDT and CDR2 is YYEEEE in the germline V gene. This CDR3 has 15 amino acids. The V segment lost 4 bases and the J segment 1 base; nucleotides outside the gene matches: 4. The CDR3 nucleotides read TGTGCCAGCAGCGGAGACAGGGGGCGGAACACTGAAGCTTTCTTT. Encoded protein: CASSGDRGRNTEAFF.

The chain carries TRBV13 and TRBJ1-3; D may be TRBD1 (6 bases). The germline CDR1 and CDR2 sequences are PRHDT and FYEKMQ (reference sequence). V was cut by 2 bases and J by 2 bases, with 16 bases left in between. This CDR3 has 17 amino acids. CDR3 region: CASSLRQEWITGNTIYF. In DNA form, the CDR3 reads TGTGCCAGCAGCTTACGACAGGAATGGATAACTGGAAACACCATATATTTT.

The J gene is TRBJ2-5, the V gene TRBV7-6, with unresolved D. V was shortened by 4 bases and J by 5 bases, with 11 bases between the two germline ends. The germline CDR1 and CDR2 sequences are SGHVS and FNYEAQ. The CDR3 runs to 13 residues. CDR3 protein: CASSWSYKETQYF. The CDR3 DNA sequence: TGTGCCAGCAGCTGGAGCTATAAGGAGACCCAGTACTTC.

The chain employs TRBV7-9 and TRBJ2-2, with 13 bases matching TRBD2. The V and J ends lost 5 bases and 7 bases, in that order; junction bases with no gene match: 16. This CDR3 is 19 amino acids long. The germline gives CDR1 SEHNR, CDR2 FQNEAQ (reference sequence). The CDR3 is CASSRGRYKGLAGDGELFF. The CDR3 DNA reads TGTGCCAGCAGCCGCGGGCGGTATAAAGGACTAGCGGGAGACGGGGAGCTGTTTTTT.

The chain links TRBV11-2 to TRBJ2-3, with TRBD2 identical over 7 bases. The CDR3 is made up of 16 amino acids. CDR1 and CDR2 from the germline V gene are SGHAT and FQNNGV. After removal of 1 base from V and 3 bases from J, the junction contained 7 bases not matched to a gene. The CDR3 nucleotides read TGTGCCAGCAGCTTAGGGACTAGTATCCCTACAGATACGCAGTATTTT. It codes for CASSLGTSIPTDTQYF. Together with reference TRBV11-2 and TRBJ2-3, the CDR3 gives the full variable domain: EAGVAQSPRYKIIEKRQSVAFWCNPISGHATLYWYQQILGQGPKLLIQFQNNGVVDDSQLPKDRFSAERLKGVDSTLKIQPAKLEDSAVYLCASSLGTSIPTDTQYFGPGTRLTVL.

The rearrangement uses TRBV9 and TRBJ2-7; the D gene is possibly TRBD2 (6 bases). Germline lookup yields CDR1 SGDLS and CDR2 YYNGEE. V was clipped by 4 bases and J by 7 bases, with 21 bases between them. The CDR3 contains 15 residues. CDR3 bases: TGTGCCAGCAGCCCTCGCGGGGAAGGGGATGGTGAGCAGTACTTC. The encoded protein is CASSPRGEGDGEQYF.

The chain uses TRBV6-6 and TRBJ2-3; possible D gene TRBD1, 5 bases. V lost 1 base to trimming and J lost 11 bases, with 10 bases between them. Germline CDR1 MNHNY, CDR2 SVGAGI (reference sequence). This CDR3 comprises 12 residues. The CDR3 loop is CASSYLGQEQYF. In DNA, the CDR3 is TGTGCCAGCAGTTACTTGGGGCAGGAGCAGTATTTT.

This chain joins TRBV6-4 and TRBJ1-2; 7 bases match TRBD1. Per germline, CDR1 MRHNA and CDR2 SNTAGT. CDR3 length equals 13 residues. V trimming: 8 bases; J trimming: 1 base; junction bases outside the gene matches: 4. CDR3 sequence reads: CASWTGLNYGYTF. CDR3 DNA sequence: TGTGCCAGCTGGACAGGACTTAACTATGGCTACACCTTC.

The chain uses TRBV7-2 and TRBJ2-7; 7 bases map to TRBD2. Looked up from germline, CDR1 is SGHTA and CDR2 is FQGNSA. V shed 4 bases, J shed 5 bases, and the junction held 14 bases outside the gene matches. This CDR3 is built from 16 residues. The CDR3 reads CASSSSYLRGNHEQYF. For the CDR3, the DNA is TGTGCCAGCAGCTCAAGCTACTTGCGGGGGAATCACGAGCAGTACTTC. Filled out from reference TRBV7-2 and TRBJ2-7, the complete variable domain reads GAGVSQSPSNKVTEKGKDVELRCDPISGHTALYWYRQSLGQGLEFLIYFQGNSAPDKSGLPSDRFSAERTGGSVSTLTIQRTQQEDSAVYLCASSSSYLRGNHEQYFGPGTRLTVT.

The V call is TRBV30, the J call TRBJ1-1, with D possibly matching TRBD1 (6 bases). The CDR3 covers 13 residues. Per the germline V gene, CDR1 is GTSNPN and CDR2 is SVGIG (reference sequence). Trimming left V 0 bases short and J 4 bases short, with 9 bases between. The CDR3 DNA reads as TGTGCCTGGAGTGTACCGGACAGCACTGAAGCTTTCTTT. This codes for CAWSVPDSTEAFF.

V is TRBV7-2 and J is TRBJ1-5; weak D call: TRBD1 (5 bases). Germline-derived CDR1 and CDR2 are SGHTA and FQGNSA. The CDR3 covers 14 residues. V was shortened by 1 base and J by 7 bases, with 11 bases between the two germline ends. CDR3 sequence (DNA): TGTGCCAGCAGCTTAGGGGTCAGGGTCCAGCCCCAGCATTTT. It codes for CASSLGVRVQPQHF.

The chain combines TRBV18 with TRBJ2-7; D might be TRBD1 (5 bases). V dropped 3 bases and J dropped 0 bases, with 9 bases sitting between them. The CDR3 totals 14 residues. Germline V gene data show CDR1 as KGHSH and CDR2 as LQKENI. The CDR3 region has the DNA TGTGCCAGCTCACCGAAAGGGGACTCCTACGAGCAGTACTTC. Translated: CASSPKGDSYEQYF. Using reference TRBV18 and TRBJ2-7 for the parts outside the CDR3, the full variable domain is NAGVMQNPRHLVRRRGQEARLRCSPMKGHSHVYWYRQLPEEGLKFMVYLQKENIIDESGMPKERFSAEFPKEGPSILRIQQVVRGDSAAYFCASSPKGDSYEQYFGPGTRLTVT.

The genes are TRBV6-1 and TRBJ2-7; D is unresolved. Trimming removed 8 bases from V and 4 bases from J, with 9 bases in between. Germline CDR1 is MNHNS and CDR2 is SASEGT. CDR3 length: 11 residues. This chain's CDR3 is CASAVNYEQYF. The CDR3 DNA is TGTGCCAGCGCGGTAAATTACGAGCAGTACTTC.

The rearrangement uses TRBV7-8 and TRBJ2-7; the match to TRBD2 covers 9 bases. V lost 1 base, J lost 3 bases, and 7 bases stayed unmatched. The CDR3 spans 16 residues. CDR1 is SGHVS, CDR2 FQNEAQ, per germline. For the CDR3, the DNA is TGTGCCAGCAGCTTAGTTAGGAGACTAGCGGACTACGAGCAGTACTTC. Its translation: CASSLVRRLADYEQYF.

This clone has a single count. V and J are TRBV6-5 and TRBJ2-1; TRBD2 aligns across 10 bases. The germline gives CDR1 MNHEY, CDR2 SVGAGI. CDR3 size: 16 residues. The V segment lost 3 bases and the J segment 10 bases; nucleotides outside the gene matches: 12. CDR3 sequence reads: CASSYGSSGRVGEQFF. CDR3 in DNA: TGTGCCAGCAGTTATGGGTCCAGCGGGAGGGTAGGGGAGCAGTTCTTC.